This T cell receptor (beta chain) was recovered during a study of cytomegalovirus exposure and HLA in healthy donors. Study-wide results and caveats: Using a false discovery rate of 0.05, a later analysis showed that 16,951 TCR beta sequences were associated with HLA alleles.

Vbeta (60) and Jbeta (13) primers were used in the PCR. This table comes from immunoSEQ multiplex PCR, and its TCRdb copy is limited to in-frame clones, with some not included. The table includes 50,000 to 65,000 clones, around 75% detected once. Remarks on this clone: Its target is not known. Sequence at one end of the junction differs from germline and may be a read error.

The CDR3 extends over 15 amino acids. CDR1 is MNHNS, CDR2 SASEGT, per germline. This chain joins TRBV6-1 and TRBJ1-2, with a weak D call TRBD1 (6 bases). Sequencing input: PBMCs. This receptor was obtained from a woman in her thirties or forties in good health and CMV-seropositive. The CDR3 coding sequence is TGTGCCAGCAGTGTGGACAGCGTAGGCAACTATGGCTACATCTTC. Encoded protein: CASSVDSVGNYGYIF.